Given below is one T cell receptor beta chain in context. Its antigen remains undetermined. There are no base qualities to consult, and no much larger clone falls within one base. The immunoSEQ Assay, a bias-controlled multiplex PCR, was used to amplify TCRbeta CDR3 regions from genomic DNA. For the original study's pipeline: Nucleated cell counts per sample were estimated from amplification of reference gene primers within the assay. Sequence reads were collapsed and filtered to measure the absolute abundance of every unique TCRbeta CDR3 rearrangement. For each sample, productive Simpson clonality was calculated as the square root of Simpson's diversity index across productive rearrangements. In TCRdb, the immuneACCESS table is reduced to in-frame sequences with V and J assigned. These tables do not hold every clone; where another copy was compared, an unresolved V gene accounts for under half, and the others remain unexplained. That table gives V, J and clone size, and the DNA gave D and trimming. Counted in this sample were around 61,000 clones; roughly three quarters of them appeared once. The ten largest clones take up approximately 15% of the sample.

These data originate in a study of blood T cell repertoires in COVID-19 (dated by TCRdb to between 2020 and 2021). For the wider study: Collaborator samples came from the United States, Italy and Spain and covered acute and convalescent phases of COVID-19. Deeply sampled blood TCRbeta repertoires from subjects exposed to, actively infected with, or recovered from COVID-19 were included in the dataset. Samples were obtained from the ongoing ImmuneRACE study (first 160 participants) and from about 1,300 subjects provided by 6 global collaborators. The prospective study material was composed of cDNA or gDNA derived from T cells, B-cell-depleted T cells, or PBMCs. A de-identified subject ID, COVID-19 status, age in years and sex were almost always included in the sample metadata. Where available, HLA class I and class II types were obtained from metadata supplied by the sample provider rather than from assay-based typing. The repertoires were made available in a free public database intended to serve as a resource for research on the immune response to SARS-CoV-2. Overall results and qualifications from the work: The amount of clinical and demographic metadata varied by source and participant and was provided uncurated.

Each collaborating institution followed its own protocols to collect whole blood in K2EDTA tubes. For TCRbeta analysis, collaborators shipped samples in one of three forms: frozen whole blood, isolated PBMCs, or DNA extracted from either of those sample types. V loses 2 bases of germline sequence and J loses 6 bases, and the interval between the two ends is 27 bases. The CDR3, cysteine through phenylalanine, is 18 amino acids long. The DNA shown is the 54-base CDR3, in frame from base 1. The germline V gene (reference sequence) specifies GTSNPN as CDR1 and SVGIG as CDR2. The rearranged segments are TRBV30 and TRBJ2-3, and the D gene may be TRBD2, 7 bases matching. The TCR comes from an elderly man with acute or convalescent COVID-19. The sample taken for sequencing was peripheral blood. In nucleotide form, the sequence is TGTGCCTGGAGTCCGATCACCGGGGGGCTCGTCGATGGGGATACGCAGTATTTT. Its amino acids are CAWSPITGGLVDGDTQYF.